This note documents a single T cell receptor (beta chain) sequence. Its antigen is not yet known. It has no much larger one-base neighbor in the sample; base qualities were not kept. This entry belongs to a study of early T cells in non-severe SARS-CoV-2 infection (dated by TCRdb to the early 2020s). Study-wide context: Because TCR sequencing was done on bulk RNA from unsorted whole blood, the alpha and beta chains could not be paired.

Library preparation employed 5' RACE. Sequenced using a NextSeq 500. The TCR library protocol attached unique molecular identifiers to individual cDNA molecules to correct for sequencing error and PCR bias. Both TCR alpha and beta chains were sequenced, and tight co-correlation was observed between alpha and beta sequence abundances in each sample. In the original analysis: Decombinator V4 was used to annotate the V gene, J gene and CDR3 of the TCR sequences. Expanded TCRs were defined as changing significantly between any two time points under a Poisson model with p below 0.0001. TCR abundances were normalised to the total number of TCRs sequenced per sample and were expressed as counts per million. A search of VDJdb, accessed on 1 November 2021, was run for TCRs annotated to CMV, EBV and SARS-CoV-2, with TCRs annotated for multiple antigens excluded. The public reads were reprocessed in TCRdb via fastp at Q25 and MiXCR, keeping in-frame beta chains. Each entry merges the rows of one CDR3 protein and shows their most common DNA and genes. None of the V and J calls come from the authors' own analysis; TCRdb made them. The sample data list 65,000 to 95,000 distinct CDR3 sequences, and more than 10% of these were observed just once. In total, the top ten clones hold around 15% of the sample.

What the authors observed across the whole study: VDJdb matching was skewed toward anti-spike CD8 responses and likely underestimated virus-specific expansions by missing private and CD4 specificities.

Set within a cohort of healthcare workers in London, UK, this nested case-control study involved weekly PCR testing of nasopharyngeal swabs along with blood sampling. Healthcare workers were recruited between 23 and 31 March 2020, during the week of the UK lockdown, and were followed weekly for up to about 16 weeks. The material was whole blood, obtained at baseline. This clonotype was sampled from an adult who was a healthcare worker with PCR-confirmed SARS-CoV-2 infection or an uninfected control (not recorded which). The donor label of this sample is uncertain.

The bases read TGCAGTGCTGCAAAGGACGGGACAGGGGGTTCCTACGAGCAGTACTTC. Translation gives CSAAKDGTGGSYEQYF. The chain was built from TRBV20-1 and TRBJ2-7; TRBD1 lines up with 11 middle nucleotides. The germline V gene encodes CDR1 DFQATT and CDR2 SNEGSKA (reference sequence). Counted from cysteine to phenylalanine, this CDR3 has 16 amino acids. CDR3 DNA is the only sequence kept; it has 48 bases, read in frame from the first base. Clipping removes 5 bases from V and 1 base from J, with 10 as the unmatched junction base count.